A single sample is the source of the 2 T cell receptor beta chains below, sequenced in a study of blood T cell repertoires in COVID-19. Measured with immunoSEQ multiplex PCR; TCRdb has only the in-frame clones, and not every one. This repertoire shows tens of thousands of clones, 70% to 85% found once; its top ten account for under 6.5%. Sequenced input: PBMCs or T cells enriched from blood (not recorded which). The receptors stem from a woman in her forties or fifties with acute COVID-19.

The chain links TRBV7-8 to TRBJ2-3, with TRBD1 identical over 11 bases. The CDR3 runs to 15 residues. Trimming removed 5 bases from V and 4 bases from J; junction bases left unmatched: 5. Looked up from germline, CDR1 is SGHVS and CDR2 is FQNEAQ. CDR3 in amino acids: CASSRGQGGPDTQYF. CDR3 DNA sequence: TGTGCCAGCAGCCGGGGACAGGGGGGCCCAGATACGCAGTATTTT.

The chain uses TRBV6-6 and TRBJ1-2; the match to TRBD1 covers 7 bases. The CDR3 length is 15 residues. The germline CDR1 and CDR2 sequences are MNHNY and SVGAGI (reference sequence). Trimming removed 10 bases from V and 7 bases from J; junction bases left unmatched: 18. Here the CDR3 DNA reads TGTGCCACCCACCCGCAGCCGGGACAGACTTCTGGCTACACCTTC. Protein sequence: CATHPQPGQTSGYTF.